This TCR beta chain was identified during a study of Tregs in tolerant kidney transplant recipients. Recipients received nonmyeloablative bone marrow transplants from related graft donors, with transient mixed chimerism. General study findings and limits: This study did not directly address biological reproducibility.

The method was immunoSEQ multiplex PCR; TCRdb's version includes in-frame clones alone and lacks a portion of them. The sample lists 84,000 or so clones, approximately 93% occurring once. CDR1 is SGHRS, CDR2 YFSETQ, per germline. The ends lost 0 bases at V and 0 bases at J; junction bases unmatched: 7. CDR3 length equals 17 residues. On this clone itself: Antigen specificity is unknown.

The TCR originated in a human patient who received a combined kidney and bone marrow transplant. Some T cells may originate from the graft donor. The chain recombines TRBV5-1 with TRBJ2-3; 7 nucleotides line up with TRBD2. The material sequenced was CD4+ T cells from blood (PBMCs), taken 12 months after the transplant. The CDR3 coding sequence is TGCGCCAGCAGCTTGGCCATTGGCGGGGGAAGCACAGATACGCAGTATTTT. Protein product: CASSLAIGGGSTDTQYF.